This T cell receptor (beta chain) was found in a study of identical twins. Unique molecular identifiers were present on the cDNA, and a universal primer site came from template switching. TCRdb independently ran MiXCR on the 5' RACE reads; one entry per CDR3 protein. This table holds roughly 540,000 distinct CDR3 sequences, 20% to 25% found once. This sample was shared with a second study, whose subject was T cells expressing NK-cell markers. From that paper: Just one sequenced donor of eight was HCMV-seronegative, while seven were seropositive. The CD3+CD56-NKG2C+ fraction was also led by these clonotypes in several donors.

Sequencing was performed on CD4+ T cells sorted from blood. This TCR was sampled from a woman between 18 and 30 years old in good health.

The CDR3 protein is CASSQEMGRNQPQHF. DNA for the CDR3: TGTGCCAGCAGCCAAGAGATGGGCCGAAATCAGCCCCAGCATTTT. The rearrangement uses TRBV3-1 and TRBJ1-5; D unresolved. CDR1 is LGHDT and CDR2 is YNNKEL in the germline V gene (reference sequence). The CDR3 extends over 15 amino acids. V was cut by 0 bases and J by 4 bases, with 10 bases left in between.